The 11 T cell receptor beta chains below were found in one sample sequenced in a study of blood T cell repertoires in COVID-19. Method: immunoSEQ multiplex PCR; TCRdb's copy keeps in-frame clones and lacks some. Of about 240,000 clones listed, around 90% were seen once; the top ten hold approximately 7.6%. The sample was peripheral blood. The source is a man in his sixties who had recovered from COVID-19.

The chain joins TRBV7-9 to TRBJ1-2; no definite D call. CDR1 SEHNR and CDR2 FQNEAQ come from the germline V gene (reference sequence). The CDR3 length is 15 residues. Trimming removed 5 bases from V and 2 bases from J, with 15 bases in between. CDR3 in DNA: TGTGCCAGCAGCCATGGGGATAGGGAGAACTATGGCTACACCTTC. This encodes CASSHGDRENYGYTF.

The chain is built from TRBV18 and TRBJ2-3; 9 bases match TRBD1. The CDR3 sequence is 17 residues long. Germline V gene sequence: CDR1 KGHSH, CDR2 LQKENI. With 8 bases clipped from V and 0 bases from J, the junction kept 12 bases outside the gene matches. CDR3 protein: CASRRDRASFSTDTQYF. In DNA form, the CDR3 reads TGTGCCAGCCGACGGGACAGGGCTTCCTTCAGCACAGATACGCAGTATTTT.

V usage is TRBV7-9 and J usage is TRBJ2-3; 8 bases are a match to TRBD2. V lost 3 bases and J lost 2; bases outside the gene matches: 4. From germline, CDR1 is SEHNR and CDR2 FQNEAQ (reference sequence). The CDR3 totals 15 residues. CDR3: CASSFGTRDTDTQYF. The CDR3 bases are TGTGCCAGCAGCTTCGGGACTAGAGACACAGATACGCAGTATTTT. Full variable domain (missing parts from reference TRBV7-9 and TRBJ2-3): DTGVSQNPRHKITKRGQNVTFRCDPISEHNRLYWYRQTLGQGPEFLTYFQNEAQLEKSRLLSDRFSAERPKGSFSTLEIQRTEQGDSAMYLCASSFGTRDTDTQYFGPGTRLTVL.

This clone was seen just once. In nucleotides, the CDR3 is TGTGGGGGCAGACAGGGAGTCTGGGACGAGCAGTACTTC. This sequence encodes CGGRQGVWDEQYF. The chain joins TRBV3-1 (or the pseudogene TRBV3-2) to TRBJ2-7; 7 nucleotides line up with TRBD1. Looked up from germline, CDR1 is LGHDT and CDR2 is YNNKEL (reference sequence). This CDR3 has 13 amino acids.

The table lists this clone with a few counts. The chain couples TRBV5-5 to TRBJ1-4, with 7 nucleotides matching TRBD1. This CDR3 contains 17 residues. The trim removed 0 bases at V and 5 bases at J, leaving 10 bases unmatched. CDR1 is SGHKS, CDR2 YYEKEE, per germline (reference sequence). The CDR3 sequence: CASSLVVGRGQNEKLFF. The CDR3 region has the DNA TGTGCCAGCAGCTTGGTGGTGGGTCGGGGACAGAATGAAAAACTGTTTTTT.

V is TRBV5-1 and J is TRBJ1-1; 7 nucleotides align to TRBD1. The trim removed 0 bases at V and 7 bases at J, leaving 6 bases unmatched. Germline V gene sequence: CDR1 SGHRS, CDR2 YFSETQ. The CDR3 sequence is 14 residues long. As DNA, the CDR3 is TGCGCCAGCAGCTTGGGGCCCCGGGACAGTGAAGCTTTCTTT. Its translation: CASSLGPRDSEAFF.

The V and J genes are TRBV27 and TRBJ2-2, with 8 positions matching TRBD1. This CDR3 has 14 residues. V lost 6 bases, J lost 3 bases, and 3 bases stayed unmatched. CDR1 is MNHEY, CDR2 SMNVEV, per germline (reference sequence). The DNA for the CDR3 is TGTGCCAGCAGGGACAGGGTCGACACCGGGGAGCTGTTTTTT. As protein: CASRDRVDTGELFF.

This chain connects TRBV7-8 to TRBJ1-2, with a weak D call TRBD1 (6 bases). This CDR3 has 14 amino acids. CDR1 SGHVS and CDR2 FQNEAQ come from the germline V gene. Trimming pared 5 bases from V and 8 bases from J, leaving 18 bases between. The CDR3 sequence: CASSRLAGGGGYTF. CDR3 sequence (DNA): TGTGCCAGCAGCCGCTTGGCGGGCGGGGGCGGCTACACCTTC.

The rearrangement joins TRBV6-1 to TRBJ2-3; tentative D call: TRBD1 (6 bases). V lost 4 bases, J lost 2 bases, and 16 bases lay in between. Looked up from germline, CDR1 is MNHNS and CDR2 is SASEGT. This CDR3 is 16 amino acids long. The CDR3 DNA is TGTGCCAGCAGTGCTAGAGGGGGTTCCCACACAGATACGCAGTATTTT. Protein product: CASSARGGSHTDTQYF.

The chain joins TRBV12-3 or TRBV12-4 to TRBJ1-2; D is undetermined. The germline V and J ends were trimmed by 5 bases and 8 bases, with 15 bases remaining between them. The CDR3 is 13 residues long. The CDR3 protein is CASSREGGWGYTF. The CDR3 DNA reads as TGTGCCAGCAGTAGAGAGGGCGGATGGGGCTACACCTTC.

This chain links TRBV15 with TRBJ1-5; TRBD1 agrees at 9 bases. The CDR3 is 15 amino acids. Germline values: CDR1 LNHNV, CDR2 YYDKDF (reference sequence). V shed 1 base and J 6 bases; nucleotides not matched to a gene: 4. The CDR3 region has the DNA TGTGCCACCAGCAGAGGAGGGACAGGGACTCAGCCCCAGCATTTT. Translating it yields CATSRGGTGTQPQHF. Full variable domain (remainder filled in from reference TRBV15 and TRBJ1-5): DAMVIQNPRYQVTQFGKPVTLSCSQTLNHNVMYWYQQKSSQAPKLLFHYYDKDFNNEADTPDNFQSRRPNTSFCFLDIRSPGLGDTAMYLCATSRGGTGTQPQHFGDGTRLSIL.